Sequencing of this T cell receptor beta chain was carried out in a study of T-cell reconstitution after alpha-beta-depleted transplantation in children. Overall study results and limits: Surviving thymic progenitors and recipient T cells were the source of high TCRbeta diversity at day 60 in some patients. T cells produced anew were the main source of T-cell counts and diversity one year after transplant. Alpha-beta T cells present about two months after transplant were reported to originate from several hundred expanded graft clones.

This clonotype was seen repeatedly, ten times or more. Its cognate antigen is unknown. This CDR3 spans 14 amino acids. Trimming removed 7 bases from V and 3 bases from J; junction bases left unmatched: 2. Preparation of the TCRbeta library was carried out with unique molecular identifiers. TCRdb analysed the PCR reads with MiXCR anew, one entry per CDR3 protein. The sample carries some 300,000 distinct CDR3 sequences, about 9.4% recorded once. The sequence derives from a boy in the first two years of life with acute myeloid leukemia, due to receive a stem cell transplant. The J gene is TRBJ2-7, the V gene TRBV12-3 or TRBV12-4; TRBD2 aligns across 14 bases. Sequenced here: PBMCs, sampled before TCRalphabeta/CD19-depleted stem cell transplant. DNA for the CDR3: TGTGCCAGCACCGGGACTAGCGGGAGCTACGAGCAGTACTTC. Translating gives CASTGTSGSYEQYF.